The source of this TCR beta chain is a study of cytomegalovirus exposure and HLA in healthy donors. PCR involved 60 Vbeta and 13 Jbeta primers. Here immunoSEQ multiplex PCR was the method, and the copy in TCRdb shows in-frame clones only, minus some. The sample includes approximately 120,000 clones, 10% seen only once; the top ten take 4.5% to 5%. Donors likely had unrecorded immune exposures despite being nominally healthy when sampled. CDR1 and CDR2 from the germline V gene are SEHNR and FQNEAQ (reference sequence). Germline trimming cut 6 bases from V and 7 bases from J; bases unmatched to any gene: 6. CDR3 size: 14 residues.

The sample taken for sequencing was PBMCs. The TCR comes from a woman under 30 in good health and CMV-seropositive. The chain is built from TRBV7-9 and TRBJ2-1, with 10 positions matching TRBD2. The CDR3 loop reads CASSLAGVLNEQFF. The CDR3 DNA is TGTGCCAGCAGTCTAGCGGGAGTCCTGAATGAGCAGTTCTTC.